The 31 T cell receptor beta chains reported below all come from one sample, sequenced in a study of T cell repertoires in cytomegalovirus infection. Antigen specificity for these receptors is unknown. One entry per CDR3 protein results from TCRdb running MiXCR on the reads. The sample has 140,000 to 150,000 distinct CDR3 sequences, about 31% seen once. Sequenced material: CD8+ T cells from cultured PBMCs, taken from culture after CMV antigen stimulation. The source of these receptors is a human donor in good health (CMV status not recorded). Some clones in this sample may be carry-over from other donors' samples.

This clonotype has just a few counts. V usage is TRBV12-5 and J usage is TRBJ1-2; possible D gene TRBD1, 6 bases. The V end was cut by 2 bases, the J end by 2 bases, with 12 bases between. CDR3 size: 15 residues. Germline-derived CDR1 and CDR2 are LGHNT and FRNRAP. The CDR3 coding sequence is TGTGCTAGTGGTTTGCCGACAACAGGGAACTATGGCTACACCTTC. This encodes CASGLPTTGNYGYTF.

With regard to this clonotype: A much larger clonotype is one base distant, so this may be a read error. V and J are TRBV6-8 and TRBJ1-3; D uncertain. Per the germline V gene, CDR1 is MNHGY and CDR2 is SAAAGT. The CDR3 runs to 17 residues. CDR3 DNA sequence: TGTGCCGGCAGTTACTCGATGGGGTCCGGCTCTGGAAACACCATATATTTT. This gives the protein CAGSYSMGSGSGNTIYF.

The chain recombines TRBV7-4 with TRBJ2-1; 12 nucleotides match TRBD2. Trimming took 6 bases from V and 4 from J; bases not matched to a gene: 7. The CDR3 length is 16 residues. Germline assignment: CDR1 SGHVT and CDR2 SQSDAQ. In DNA, the CDR3 is TGTGCCAGCAGTCCGGTGCTAGCGGGGGGGTACAATGAGCAGTTCTTC. It translates to CASSPVLAGGYNEQFF.

The genes are TRBV7-9 and TRBJ2-1; TRBD1 agrees at 8 bases. Germline CDR1 is SEHNR and CDR2 is FQNEAQ (reference sequence). V dropped 5 bases and J dropped 7; count of bases not matched to a gene: 10. The CDR3 covers 15 residues. Here the CDR3 reads CASSPGGEVWNEQFF. In nucleotides, the CDR3 is TGTGCCAGCAGCCCAGGGGGCGAAGTATGGAATGAGCAGTTCTTC.

This clonotype was observed a few times. The J gene is TRBJ2-3, the V gene TRBV4-2; TRBD1 agrees at 8 bases. With V trimmed by 1 base and J by 2 bases, 8 bases remained unmatched. From germline, CDR1 is LGHNA and CDR2 YNFKEQ. The CDR3 extends over 17 amino acids. The CDR3 coding sequence is TGTGCCAGCAGCCAAGTAGACAGGGGTCGCTACACAGATACGCAGTATTTT. It codes for CASSQVDRGRYTDTQYF.

This clonotype was found once. The chain uses TRBV20-1 and TRBJ1-1; perhaps TRBD1 as D (5 bases). The CDR3 runs to 11 residues. Germline lookup yields CDR1 DFQATT and CDR2 SNEGSKA (reference sequence). Trimming removed 3 bases from V and 7 bases from J, with 9 bases in between. CDR3 DNA: TGCAGTGCTAGGCCGGGGGGTGAAGCTTTCTTT. Amino acids: CSARPGGEAFF.

This chain joins TRBV10-3 and TRBJ2-3; D is unresolved. V lost 2 bases to trimming and J lost 2 bases, with 8 bases between them. This CDR3 is 14 amino acids long. CDR1 is ENHRY and CDR2 is SYGVKD in the germline V gene. CDR3 sequence (DNA): TGTGCCATCAGTGAGAACAAATTCACAGATACGCAGTATTTT. Translating it yields CAISENKFTDTQYF.

Concerning this clonotype itself: At one boundary the junction diverges from the germline segment, which might be a read error. The chain uses TRBV20-1 and TRBJ2-1, with 7 bases fitting TRBD1. Germline V gives CDR1 DFQATT, CDR2 SNEGSKA (reference sequence). This CDR3 comprises 14 residues. Here the CDR3 reads CSATQEGASDEQSF. The CDR3 DNA reads TGCAGTGCCACCCAAGAGGGGGCCAGCGATGAGCAGTCCTTC.

This chain uses TRBV19 with TRBJ1-5; D is possibly TRBD1 (6 bases). Trimming took 7 bases from V and 2 from J, leaving 12 bases between them. The V gene's germline CDR1 is LNHDA and CDR2 SQIVND (reference sequence). This CDR3 is built from 14 residues. The CDR3 region is CASMWGAGNQPQHF. Written as DNA, the CDR3 is TGTGCCAGTATGTGGGGGGCAGGCAATCAGCCCCAGCATTTT. Filled out from reference TRBV19 and TRBJ1-5, the complete variable domain reads DGGITQSPKYLFRKEGQNVTLSCEQNLNHDAMYWYRQDPGQGLRLIYYSQIVNDFQKGDIAEGYSVSREKKESFPLTVTSAQKNPTAFYLCASMWGAGNQPQHFGDGTRLSIL.

This clonotype has ten or more counts. This chain uses TRBV28 with TRBJ2-3, with TRBD2 as a possible D gene (6 bases). This CDR3 comprises 15 residues. Trimming left V 4 bases short and J 1 base short, with 12 bases between. CDR1 MDHEN and CDR2 SYDVKM come from the germline V gene. For the CDR3, the DNA is TGTGCCAGCAGTTCGGGGGTGGGGGGCACAGATACGCAGTATTTT. This gives the protein CASSSGVGGTDTQYF.

The J gene is TRBJ2-1, the V gene TRBV7-6; 8 bases map to TRBD1. Germline assignment: CDR1 SGHVS and CDR2 FNYEAQ. The CDR3 runs 17 residues. J gave up 4 bases and V 1 base, and 9 bases lay outside the gene matches. CDR3: CASSLGWTGPSYNEQFF. Written as DNA, the CDR3 is TGTGCCAGCAGCTTAGGTTGGACAGGGCCGTCATACAATGAGCAGTTCTTC.

There are a few counts of this clonotype. The CDR3: CASSILQGRNTEAFF. CDR3 nucleotides: TGTGCCAGCAGCATACTTCAGGGCCGGAACACTGAAGCTTTCTTT. The V gene is TRBV11-2, the J gene TRBJ1-1; tentatively, D is TRBD1 (5 bases). Trimming took 5 bases from V and 1 from J, leaving 14 bases between them. Germline-derived CDR1 and CDR2 are SGHAT and FQNNGV. The CDR3 has 15 amino acids.

The chain joins TRBV15 to TRBJ2-2; D is unresolved. V lost 8 bases and J lost 0, with 7 bases in between. Germline values: CDR1 LNHNV, CDR2 YYDKDF (reference sequence). This CDR3 has 13 residues. This chain's CDR3 is CATGETNTGELFF. The DNA for the CDR3 is TGTGCCACCGGGGAAACGAACACCGGGGAGCTGTTTTTT. Looking up the rest from reference TRBV15 and TRBJ2-2 gives the full variable domain: DAMVIQNPRYQVTQFGKPVTLSCSQTLNHNVMYWYQQKSSQAPKLLFHYYDKDFNNEADTPDNFQSRRPNTSFCFLDIRSPGLGDTAMYLCATGETNTGELFFGEGSRLTVL.

This clonotype has ten or more counts. The V gene is TRBV18, the J gene TRBJ2-3; D ambiguous. V gave up 6 bases and J gave up 1 base, with 17 bases separating them. CDR3 length: 16 amino acids. CDR1 is KGHSH and CDR2 is LQKENI in the germline V gene. CDR3 in DNA: TGTGCCAGCTCGACCAGACTTGAGGTCGGCACAGATACGCAGTATTTT. This gives the protein CASSTRLEVGTDTQYF.

This clonotype appeared many times. The rearrangement links TRBV20-1 to TRBJ2-5; weak D call: TRBD2 (6 bases). This CDR3 contains 13 residues. Germline V gene sequence: CDR1 DFQATT, CDR2 SNEGSKA (reference sequence). Trimming removed 4 bases from V and 5 bases from J, with 14 bases in between. The chain's CDR3 is CSATPRGVETQYF. In DNA, the CDR3 is TGCAGTGCTACACCTCGCGGGGTGGAGACCCAGTACTTC.

V gene TRBV9 combines with J gene TRBJ2-3; 12 bases agree with TRBD2. The germline gives CDR1 SGDLS, CDR2 YYNGEE. This CDR3 is built from 14 residues. V shed 4 bases, J shed 7 bases, and the junction held 4 bases outside the gene matches. CDR3 sequence (DNA): TGTGCCAGCAGCCCACTAGCGGGGGGACATACGCAGTATTTT. This translates into CASSPLAGGHTQYF.

In its sample, this clonotype was seen many times. The rearrangement uses TRBV7-8 and TRBJ2-2, with TRBD2 matching 7 bases. The CDR3 sequence is 17 residues long. Per the germline V gene, CDR1 is SGHVS and CDR2 is FQNEAQ. Losses at the gene ends were 4 bases for V and 7 bases for J; bases not matched to a gene: 15. CDR3 sequence: CASSSGLRGVLGGELFF. The CDR3 DNA follows: TGTGCCAGCAGCTCCGGGCTACGGGGGGTTTTGGGCGGGGAGCTGTTTTTT.

CDR3 DNA: TGTGCCAGCACCATCCCATGGGTCGGTGAGCAGTTCTTC. Its protein is CASTIPWVGEQFF. This chain joins TRBV7-9 and TRBJ2-1; D not resolved. The CDR3 is 13 amino acids. In germline, CDR1 is SEHNR, CDR2 FQNEAQ (reference sequence). V was trimmed by 7 bases and J by 9 bases, leaving 16 bases between them.

The gene calls are TRBV9 and TRBJ1-1; TRBD1 is a possible D gene (6 bases). The V gene lost 0 bases and the J gene lost 2 bases, with 23 bases spanning the gap. This CDR3 is 19 amino acids long. The germline gives CDR1 SGDLS, CDR2 YYNGEE. CDR3 loop: CASSVEGGGEGNGNTEAFF. CDR3 bases: TGTGCCAGCAGCGTAGAAGGTGGGGGCGAGGGGAATGGAAACACTGAAGCTTTCTTT. The entire variable domain, with the rest obtained from reference TRBV9 and TRBJ1-1, is as follows: DSGVTQTPKHLITATGQRVTLRCSPRSGDLSVYWYQQSLDQGLQFLIQYYNGEERAKGNILERFSAQQFPDLHSELNLSSLELGDSALYFCASSVEGGGEGNGNTEAFFGQGTRLTVV.

This clonotype occurred once. The V call is TRBV29-1, the J call TRBJ2-1; 8 bases are a match to TRBD1. Germline V lookup: CDR1 SQVTM, CDR2 ANQGSEA. The CDR3 length is 11 residues. J gave up 10 bases and V 6 bases, and 5 bases lay outside the gene matches. CDR3 loop: CSVHPGGEQFF. CDR3 DNA: TGCAGCGTGCACCCAGGGGGCGAGCAGTTCTTC.

V is TRBV12-3 or TRBV12-4 and J is TRBJ1-1, with 8 bases that match TRBD1. Trimming removed 7 bases from V and 10 bases from J; junction bases left unmatched: 11. This CDR3 has 13 amino acids. The CDR3 coding sequence is TGTGCCAGCACCCTCCAGGGGGCTTGGGGAGCTTTCTTT. It is translated as CASTLQGAWGAFF.

A single count supports this clonotype. A much bigger clone sits one base away, suggesting this may be a read error. This chain joins TRBV20-1 and TRBJ1-6; D not certain. The CDR3 is 13 amino acids. V was shortened by 0 bases and J by 9 bases, with 9 bases between the two germline ends. Germline V gene lookup returns CDR1 DFQATT and CDR2 SNEGSKA (reference sequence). The CDR3 DNA follows: TGCAGTGCTAGAGATCTCAGTAGTTCACCCCTCCACTTT. Translating gives CSARDLSSSPLHF.

This chain connects TRBV6-6 to TRBJ2-7; possibly TRBD1 or TRBD2 for D (6 bases each). Per germline, CDR1 MNHNY and CDR2 SVGAGI (reference sequence). Trimming shortened V by 0 bases and J by 4 bases, and 19 bases separated the two germline ends. This CDR3 has 17 amino acids. CDR3 sequence reads: CASSYSKQGGGDYEQYF. In nucleotides, the CDR3 is TGTGCCAGCAGTTACTCGAAACAGGGTGGAGGGGATTACGAGCAGTACTTC.

This clonotype was counted at least ten times. The chain couples TRBV7-9 to TRBJ2-3; D assignment may be TRBD1 or TRBD2 (6 bases each). From germline, CDR1 is SEHNR and CDR2 FQNEAQ (reference sequence). The length of the CDR3 is 14 residues. The germline V and J ends were trimmed by 5 bases and 5 bases, with 14 bases remaining between them. As DNA, the CDR3 is TGTGCCAGCAGCCCTCGGGGGCAAAGAGATACGCAGTATTTT. This sequence encodes CASSPRGQRDTQYF.

The chain links TRBV7-2 to TRBJ2-3; D may be TRBD1 or TRBD2 (6 bases each). Germline CDR1 SGHTA, CDR2 FQGNSA. The CDR3 consists of 15 residues. The V gene lost 5 bases and the J gene lost 2 bases, with 14 bases spanning the gap. The CDR3 DNA is TGTGCCAGCAGCACAGGGACTCTTTTCACAGATACGCAGTATTTT. As protein: CASSTGTLFTDTQYF.

J is TRBJ2-5 and V is TRBV12-3 or TRBV12-4; D gene ambiguous. V was shortened by 9 bases and J by 5 bases, with 13 bases between the two germline ends. The CDR3 runs to 12 residues. The CDR3 is CASRWERETQYF. As DNA, the CDR3 is TGTGCCAGTCGATGGGAACGGGAGACCCAGTACTTC.

V gene TRBV6-6 combines with J gene TRBJ2-2; TRBD2 aligns across 8 bases. Germline CDR1 is MNHNY and CDR2 is SVGAGI (reference sequence). V lost 5 bases, J lost 6 bases, and 8 bases stayed unmatched. This CDR3 is built from 15 residues. CDR3 nucleotide sequence: TGTGCCAGCAGTGGTCTGACTAGCGAGGCCGGGGAGCTGTTTTTT. Its protein product is CASSGLTSEAGELFF.

The chain carries TRBV6-1 and TRBJ1-1; 8 bases match TRBD1. V lost 5 bases to trimming and J lost 1 base; unmatched junction nucleotides: 9. The length of the CDR3 is 16 residues. Per the germline V gene, CDR1 is MNHNS and CDR2 is SASEGT. CDR3 sequence: CASSQIQTGENTEAFF. The CDR3 bases are TGTGCCAGCAGTCAAATCCAGACAGGGGAGAACACTGAAGCTTTCTTT.

This clonotype was counted ten times or more. The J gene is TRBJ1-5, the V gene TRBV6-1; 10 nucleotides agree with TRBD1. This CDR3 region has 15 residues. The ends lost 7 bases at V and 5 bases at J; junction bases unmatched: 8. Germline lookup yields CDR1 MNHNS and CDR2 SASEGT. The CDR3: CASKPGQGNYQPQHF. CDR3 in DNA: TGTGCCAGCAAACCGGGACAGGGGAACTATCAGCCCCAGCATTTT.

The chain joins TRBV6-2 or TRBV6-3 to TRBJ1-3; D is possibly TRBD1 (6 bases). The CDR3 has 14 amino acids. Germline V gene data show CDR1 as MNHEY and CDR2 as SVGEGT. Trimming left V 8 bases short and J 0 bases short, with 11 bases between. CDR3 sequence: CASDGGSSGNTIYF. As DNA, the CDR3 is TGTGCCAGCGACGGGGGCAGCTCTGGAAACACCATATATTTT.

The chain recombines TRBV25-1 with TRBJ2-1; D assignment may be TRBD1 or TRBD2 (5 bases each). V was pared by 0 bases and J by 5 bases, with 8 bases between. The germline gives CDR1 MGHDK, CDR2 SYGVNS. The CDR3 loop spans 14 amino acids. Here the CDR3 reads CASSEYMGDNEQFF. The CDR3 nucleotides read TGTGCCAGCAGTGAATATATGGGGGACAATGAGCAGTTCTTC.